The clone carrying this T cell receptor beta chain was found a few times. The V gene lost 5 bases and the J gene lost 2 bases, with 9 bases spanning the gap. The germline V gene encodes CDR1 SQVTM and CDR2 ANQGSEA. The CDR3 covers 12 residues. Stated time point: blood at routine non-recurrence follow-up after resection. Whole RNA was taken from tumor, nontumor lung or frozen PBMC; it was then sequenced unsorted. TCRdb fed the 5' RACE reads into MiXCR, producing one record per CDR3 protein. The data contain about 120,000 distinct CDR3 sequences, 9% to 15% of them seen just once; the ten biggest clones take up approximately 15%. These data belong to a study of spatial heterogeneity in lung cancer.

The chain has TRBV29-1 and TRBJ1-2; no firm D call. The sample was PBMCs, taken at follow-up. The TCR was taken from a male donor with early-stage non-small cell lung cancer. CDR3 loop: CSVSDGNYGYTF. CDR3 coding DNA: TGCAGCGTTTCCGACGGGAACTATGGCTACACCTTC.